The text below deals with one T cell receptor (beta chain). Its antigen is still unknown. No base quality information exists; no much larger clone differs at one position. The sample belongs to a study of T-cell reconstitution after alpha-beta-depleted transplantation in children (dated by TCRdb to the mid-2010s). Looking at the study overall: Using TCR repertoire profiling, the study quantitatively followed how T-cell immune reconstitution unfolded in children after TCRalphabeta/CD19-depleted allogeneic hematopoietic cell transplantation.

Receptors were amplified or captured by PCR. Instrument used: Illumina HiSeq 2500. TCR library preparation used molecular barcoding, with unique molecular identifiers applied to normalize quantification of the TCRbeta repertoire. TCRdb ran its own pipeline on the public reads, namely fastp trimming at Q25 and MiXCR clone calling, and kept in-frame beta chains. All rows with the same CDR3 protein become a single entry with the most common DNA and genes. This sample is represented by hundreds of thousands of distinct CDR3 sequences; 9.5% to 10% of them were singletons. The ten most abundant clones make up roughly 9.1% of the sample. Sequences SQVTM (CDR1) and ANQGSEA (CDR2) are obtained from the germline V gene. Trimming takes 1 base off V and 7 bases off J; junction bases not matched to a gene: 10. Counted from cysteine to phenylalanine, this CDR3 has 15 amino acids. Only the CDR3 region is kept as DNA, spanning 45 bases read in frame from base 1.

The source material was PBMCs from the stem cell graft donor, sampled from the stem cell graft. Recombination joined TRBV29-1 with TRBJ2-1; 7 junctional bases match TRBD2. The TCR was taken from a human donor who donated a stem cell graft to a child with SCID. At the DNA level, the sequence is TGCAGCGTTGAAGGTGACCAGCGGGGTAGGAATGAGCAGTTCTTC. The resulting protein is CSVEGDQRGRNEQFF.